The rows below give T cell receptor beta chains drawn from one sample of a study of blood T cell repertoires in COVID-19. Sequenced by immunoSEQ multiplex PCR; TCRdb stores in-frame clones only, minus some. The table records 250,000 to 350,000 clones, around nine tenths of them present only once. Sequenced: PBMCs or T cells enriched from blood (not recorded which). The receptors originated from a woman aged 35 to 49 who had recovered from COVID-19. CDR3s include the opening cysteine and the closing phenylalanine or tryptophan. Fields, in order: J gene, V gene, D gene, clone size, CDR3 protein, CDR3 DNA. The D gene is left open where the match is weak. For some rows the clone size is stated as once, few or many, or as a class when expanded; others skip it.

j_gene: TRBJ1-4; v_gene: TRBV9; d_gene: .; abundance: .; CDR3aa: CASSPGGATNEKLFF; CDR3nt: TGTGCCAGCAGCCCGGGGGGGGCAACTAATGAAAAACTGTTTTTT
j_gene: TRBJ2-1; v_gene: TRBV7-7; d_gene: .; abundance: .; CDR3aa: CASSKMQGSGDEQFF; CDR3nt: TGTGCTAGCAGCAAGATGCAGGGTTCAGGCGATGAGCAGTTCTTC
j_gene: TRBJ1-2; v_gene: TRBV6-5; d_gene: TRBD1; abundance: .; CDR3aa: CASSSGGGYTF; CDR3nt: TGTGCCAGCAGTTCAGGGGGCGGCTACACCTTC
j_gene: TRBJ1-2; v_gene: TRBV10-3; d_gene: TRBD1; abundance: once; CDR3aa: CAIKGTGSEGYTF; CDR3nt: TGTGCCATCAAGGGGACAGGGTCGGAGGGCTACACCTTC
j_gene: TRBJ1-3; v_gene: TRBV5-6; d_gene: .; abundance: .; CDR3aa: CASSFRRTGTPFGNTIYF; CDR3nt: TGTGCCAGCAGCTTTAGGCGTACAGGGACCCCCTTTGGAAACACCATATATTTT
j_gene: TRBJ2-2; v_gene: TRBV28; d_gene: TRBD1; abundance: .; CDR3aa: CAIHGQGAPGELFF; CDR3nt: TGTGCCATCCACGGACAGGGGGCGCCCGGGGAGCTGTTTTTT
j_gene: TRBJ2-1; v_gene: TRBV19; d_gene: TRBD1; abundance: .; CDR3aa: CASSPAGTGENEQFF; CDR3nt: TGTGCCAGTAGTCCCGCCGGGACAGGGGAAAATGAGCAGTTCTTC
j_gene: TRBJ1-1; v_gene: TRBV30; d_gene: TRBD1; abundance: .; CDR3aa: CAYGQGWGTEAFF; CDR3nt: TGTGCCTACGGACAGGGATGGGGCACTGAAGCTTTCTTT
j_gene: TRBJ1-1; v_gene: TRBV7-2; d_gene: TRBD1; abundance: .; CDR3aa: CASSFDRANTEAFF; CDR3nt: TGTGCCAGCAGCTTCGACAGGGCGAACACTGAAGCTTTCTTT
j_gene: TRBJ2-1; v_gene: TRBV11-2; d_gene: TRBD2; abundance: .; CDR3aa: CASLRGSGAGDEQFF; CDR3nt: TGTGCCAGCCTTCGGGGAAGCGGGGCTGGGGATGAGCAGTTCTTC
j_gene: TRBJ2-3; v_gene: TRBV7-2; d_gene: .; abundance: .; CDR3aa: CASSLAGSGEGTDTQYF; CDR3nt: TGTGCCAGCAGCTTAGCGGGGAGCGGAGAAGGCACAGATACGCAGTATTTT
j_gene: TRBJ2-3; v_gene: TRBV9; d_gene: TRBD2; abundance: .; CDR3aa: CASSVGYAGGQADTQYF; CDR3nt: TGTGCCAGCAGCGTAGGCTACGCGGGAGGTCAGGCAGATACGCAGTATTTT
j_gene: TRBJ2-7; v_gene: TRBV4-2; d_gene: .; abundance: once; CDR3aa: CASSQVSPTYSYEQYF; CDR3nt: TGTGCCAGCAGCCAAGTCTCTCCCACCTATTCCTACGAGCAGTACTTC
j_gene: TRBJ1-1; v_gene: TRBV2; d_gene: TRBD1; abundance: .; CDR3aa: CASSGQGRANTEAFF; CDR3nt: TGTGCCAGCAGTGGACAGGGACGGGCTAACACTGAAGCTTTCTTT
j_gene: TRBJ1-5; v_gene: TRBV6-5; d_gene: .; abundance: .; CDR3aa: CASSFQGYSNQPQHF; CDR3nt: TGTGCCAGCAGTTTCCAGGGTTATAGCAATCAGCCCCAGCATTTT
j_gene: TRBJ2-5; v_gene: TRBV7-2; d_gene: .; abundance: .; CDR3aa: CASSLLALQETQYF; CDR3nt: TGTGCCAGCAGCTTGCTAGCGCTCCAAGAGACCCAGTACTTC
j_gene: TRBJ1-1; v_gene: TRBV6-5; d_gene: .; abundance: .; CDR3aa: CASRQGWSTEAFF; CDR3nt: TGTGCCAGCAGGCAGGGATGGAGCACTGAAGCTTTCTTT
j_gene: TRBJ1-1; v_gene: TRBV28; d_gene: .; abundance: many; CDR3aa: CASRNPDRFF; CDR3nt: TGTGCCAGCAGAAACCCGGACAGATTCTTT
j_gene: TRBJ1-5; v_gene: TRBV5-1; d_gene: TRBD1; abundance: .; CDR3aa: CASSPGTGSNQPQHF; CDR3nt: TGCGCCAGCAGCCCAGGGACAGGGTCGAATCAGCCCCAGCATTTT
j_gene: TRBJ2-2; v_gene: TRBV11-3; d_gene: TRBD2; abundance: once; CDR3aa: CASSPGGLGTGELFF; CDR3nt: TGTGCCAGCAGCCCGGGGGGATTGGGGACCGGGGAGCTGTTTTTT
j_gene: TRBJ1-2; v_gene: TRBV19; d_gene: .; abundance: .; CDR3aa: CASSMLPRGPNYGYTF; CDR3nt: TGTGCCAGTAGTATGTTACCCAGGGGCCCCAACTATGGCTACACCTTC
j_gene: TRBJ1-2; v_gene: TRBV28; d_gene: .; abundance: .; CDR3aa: CASSLTGQPYGYTF; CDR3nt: TGTGCCAGCAGTCTAACCGGACAGCCTTATGGCTACACCTTC
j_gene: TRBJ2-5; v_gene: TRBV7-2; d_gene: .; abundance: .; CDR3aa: CASSFSGGHLLETQYF; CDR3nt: TGTGCCAGCAGCTTTTCTGGGGGACACCTGCTTGAGACCCAGTACTTC
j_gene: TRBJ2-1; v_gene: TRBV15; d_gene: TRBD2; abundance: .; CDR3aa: CATSRDPSGSWNEQFF; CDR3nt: TGTGCCACCAGCAGAGATCCCAGCGGGAGTTGGAATGAGCAGTTCTTC
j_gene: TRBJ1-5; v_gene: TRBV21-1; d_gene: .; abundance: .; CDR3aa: CARPYDRLDLFQPQHF; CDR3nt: TGTGCCAGACCCTACGACAGGTTAGATCTTTTTCAGCCCCAGCATTTT
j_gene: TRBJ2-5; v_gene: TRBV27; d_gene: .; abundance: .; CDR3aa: CATEFQYF; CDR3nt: TGTGCCACGGAGTTCCAGTACTTC
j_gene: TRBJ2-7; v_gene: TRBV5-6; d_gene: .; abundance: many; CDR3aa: CASSPGVGMREQYF; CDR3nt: TGTGCCAGCAGCCCCGGGGTTGGGATGAGGGAGCAGTACTTC